A single sample gave rise to the 7 T cell receptor beta chains below, sequenced in a study of beta chain features in type 1 diabetes. Findings and limits, study-wide: In every one of the four CD4+ subsets, TCRB CDR3s were moderately but significantly shorter in Type 1 diabetes patients.

These receptors' antigens are unknown. Reverse transcribing all isolated RNA meant expressed TCRB transcripts were sequenced. Some clones are missing from TCRdb's copy, which holds only in-frame ones; the method was immunoSEQ multiplex PCR. The sample shows fewer than 450,000 clones, roughly 14% of them seen only once. Sample: naive CD4+ T cells from blood. Receptor source: a woman aged 18-29 years with type 1 diabetes.

This chain connects TRBV29-1 to TRBJ2-3; 9 bases fit TRBD1. V was clipped by 7 bases and J by 2 bases; unmatched bases: 7. The CDR3 is 14 amino acids. The germline V gene has CDR1 SQVTM and CDR2 ANQGSEA. The CDR3 protein is CSARDRDFTDTQYF. The CDR3 DNA reads TGCAGCGCGCGGGACAGGGACTTCACAGATACGCAGTATTTT.

This clone was found a few times. This chain joins TRBV21-1 and TRBJ2-5; no DNA check was done on the table's D call, TRBD1. TRBV21-1 is designated a pseudogene. This CDR3 has 16 amino acids. The CDR3 protein is CASSPMGRARQETQYF. The CDR3 nucleotides read TGTGCCAGCAGCCCAATGGGCAGGGCCCGCCAAGAGACCCAGTACTTC.

The table lists this clone with many counts. The gene calls are TRBV29-1 and TRBJ1-1, with TRBD1 as a possible D gene (5 bases). V was cut by 5 bases and J by 8 bases, with 15 bases left in between. In germline, CDR1 is SQVTM, CDR2 ANQGSEA. CDR3 size: 12 residues. The DNA of the CDR3 is TGCAGCGTTCTCCTGGGGCTGACCGAAGCTTTCTTT. Amino acid sequence: CSVLLGLTEAFF.

This clone was found a few times. This CDR3 reads CASSLAKAGGSYNEQFF. CDR3 sequence (DNA): TGTGCCAGCAGCTTAGCGAAGGCGGGAGGGTCCTACAATGAGCAGTTCTTC. The rearrangement joins TRBV11-1 to TRBJ2-1; TRBD2 matches at 9 bases. Germline values: CDR1 SGHAT, CDR2 FQDESV (reference sequence). Trimming cost V 0 bases and J 1 base; bases outside gene matches: 4. The CDR3 contains 17 residues.

The genes are TRBV5-1 and TRBJ2-5; 13 nucleotides line up with TRBD2. From germline, CDR1 is SGHRS and CDR2 YFSETQ. The length of the CDR3 is 15 residues. Germline trimming cut 6 bases from V and 3 bases from J; bases unmatched to any gene: 5. This chain's CDR3 is CASTRGLAGEETQYF. CDR3 sequence (DNA): TGCGCCAGCACTAGAGGACTAGCGGGAGAAGAGACCCAGTACTTC. Supplemented by reference TRBV5-1 and TRBJ2-5, the full variable domain reads KAGVTQTPRYLIKTRGQQVTLSCSPISGHRSVSWYQQTPGQGLQFLFEYFSETQRNKGNFPGRFSGRQFSNSRSEMNVSTLELGDSALYLCASTRGLAGEETQYFGPGTRLLVL.

This clone turned up a few times. The genes are TRBV28 and TRBJ1-1; no definite D call. This CDR3 has 12 amino acids. The germline V and J ends were trimmed by 6 bases and 3 bases, with 8 bases remaining between them. Germline values: CDR1 MDHEN, CDR2 SYDVKM. Written as DNA, the CDR3 is TGTGCCAGCAGGACTTCGGACACTGAAGCTTTCTTT. As protein: CASRTSDTEAFF. The variable domain in full, with the rest retrieved from reference TRBV28 and TRBJ1-1, is DVKVTQSSRYLVKRTGEKVFLECVQDMDHENMFWYRQDPGLGLRLIYFSYDVKMKEKGDIPEGYSVSREKKERFSLILESASTNQTSMYLCASRTSDTEAFFGQGTRLTVV.

This clone has only a few counts. The chain uses TRBV7-3 and TRBJ1-1; tentatively, D is TRBD1 (6 bases). Germline values: CDR1 SGHTA, CDR2 FQGTGA. The CDR3 sequence is 14 residues long. Trimming pared 1 base from V and 4 bases from J, leaving 10 bases between. The CDR3 region has the DNA TGTGCCAGCAGCTTAATGGGGGGGGCCACTGAAGCTTTCTTT. Amino acid sequence: CASSLMGGATEAFF.